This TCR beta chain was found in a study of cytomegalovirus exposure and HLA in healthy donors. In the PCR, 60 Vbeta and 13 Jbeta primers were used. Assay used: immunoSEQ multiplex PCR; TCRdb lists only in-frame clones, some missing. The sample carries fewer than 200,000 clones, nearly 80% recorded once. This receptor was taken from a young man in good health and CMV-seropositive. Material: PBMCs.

CDR3: CASSIQGNYNEQFF. In nucleotides, the CDR3 is TGTGCCAGTAGTATACAGGGGAACTACAATGAGCAGTTCTTC. The rearrangement links TRBV19 to TRBJ2-1, with TRBD1 as a possible D gene (6 bases). This CDR3 contains 14 residues. Germline V gene data show CDR1 as LNHDA and CDR2 as SQIVND (reference sequence). V lost 2 bases and J lost 3, with 8 bases in between.